Shown below are 2 T cell receptor beta chains from a single sample sequenced in a study of T cells expressing NK-cell markers. From its re-call of the 5' RACE reads, TCRdb lists each CDR3 protein once, without DNA. The data include 500,000 to 700,000 distinct CDR3 sequences; the top ten clones carry roughly 3.4%. The sequencing input was blood T cells: a sorted CD56 or NKG2C T cell subset, CD4+ or CD8+ T cells, or bulk PBMC T cells (not recorded which). Every receptor here comes from a man younger than 30 in good health.

The chain's CDR3 is CNPTGTSGRNNEQFF. The chain links TRBV20-1 to TRBJ2-1; the D call from TCRdb, TRBD2, cannot be confirmed without DNA. Germline V CDR1 and CDR2: DFQATT, SNEGSKA (reference sequence). The CDR3 spans 15 residues.

This chain joins TRBV27 and TRBJ2-2; no DNA is available, so the TRBD2 call from TCRdb remains unchecked. Looked up from germline, CDR1 is MNHEY and CDR2 is SMNVEV (reference sequence). CDR3 size: 14 residues. CDR3 loop: CASGMPGGPGELFF.